This is a list of T cell receptor beta chains from one sample in a study of T cells after yellow fever vaccination. TCRdb independently ran MiXCR on the 5' RACE reads; one entry per CDR3 protein. This sample has roughly 520,000 distinct CDR3 sequences, with just over 20% found just once. The specimen was PBMCs, collected approximately 22 days after the first yellow fever vaccination. Receptor source: a man between 18 and 35 years old who received the YFV17D yellow fever vaccine. Both conserved end residues are part of each CDR3. The D gene is left open where the match is weak. Clone size is shown for a subset of rows, as once, few, many or a class of expanded clone.

13 | TRBJ1-4 | TRBV20-1 | - | - | CSGRDPRDEKLFF | TGCAGTGGTAGGGACCCCAGGGATGAAAAACTGTTTTTT
15 | TRBJ2-1 | TRBV7-7 | few | TRBD1 | CASSLAGGAHSEQFF | TGTGCTAGCAGCTTAGCAGGGGGCGCTCACTCCGAGCAGTTCTTC
13 | TRBJ1-2 | TRBV6-1 | - | TRBD1 | CASRPDRDRGYTF | TGTGCCAGCAGGCCCGACAGGGATCGTGGCTACACCTTC
17 | TRBJ1-3 | TRBV5-1 | many | - | CASSLSQVFSSGNTIYF | TGCGCCAGCAGCTTATCCCAGGTCTTTTCCTCTGGAAACACCATATATTTT
15 | TRBJ1-1 | TRBV5-1 | few | TRBD1 | CASSAPGQGDTEAFF | TGCGCCAGCAGCGCTCCGGGACAGGGGGACACTGAAGCTTTCTTT
13 | TRBJ1-1 | TRBV7-9 | few | - | CASSSPENTEAFF | TGTGCCAGCAGCTCTCCCGAGAACACTGAAGCTTTCTTT
13 | TRBJ2-3 | TRBV7-3 | - | - | CASSHGATDTQYF | TGTGCCAGTTCTCACGGGGCCACAGATACGCAGTATTTT
15 | TRBJ1-1 | TRBV19 | - | - | CASSIGRVTRPEAFF | TGTGCCAGTAGTATAGGCAGGGTTACTCGTCCTGAAGCTTTCTTT
15 | TRBJ1-4 | TRBV25-1 | - | - | CASSEIGDLVEKLFF | TGTGCCAGCAGTGAAATAGGGGATCTGGTTGAAAAACTGTTTTTT
13 | TRBJ1-1 | TRBV5-1 | many | - | CASSKGHDTEAFF | TGCGCCAGCAGCAAAGGACACGACACTGAAGCTTTCTTT
19 | TRBJ1-1 | TRBV4-3 | - | - | CASSQDLRRTPGMGTEAFF | TGCGCCAGCAGCCAAGATCTTAGGCGGACCCCAGGGATGGGGACTGAAGCTTTCTTT
19 | TRBJ2-5 | TRBV4-1 | few | TRBD2 | CASSHASGLAGGIQETQYF | TGCGCCAGCAGCCATGCCAGCGGACTAGCGGGGGGAATCCAAGAGACCCAGTACTTC
14 | TRBJ1-3 | TRBV7-2 | - | - | CASSQGTERNTIYF | TGTGCCAGCAGCCAAGGGACGGAACGAAACACCATATATTTT
14 | TRBJ2-1 | TRBV6-1 | few | - | CASAVGPRLQEQFF | TGTGCCAGCGCCGTTGGGCCCAGGTTACAAGAGCAGTTCTTC
13 | TRBJ2-3 | TRBV4-2 | once | - | CASSQSVDNTQYF | TGTGCCAGCAGCCAATCCGTAGACAATACGCAGTATTTT
14 | TRBJ1-1 | TRBV9 | - | - | CASSVGRQTIEAFF | TGTGCCAGCAGCGTAGGAAGGCAGACAATTGAAGCTTTCTTT
15 | TRBJ2-1 | TRBV6-5 | many | TRBD2 | CASSYGGGSYNEQFF | TGTGCCAGCAGTTACGGCGGGGGGTCATACAATGAGCAGTTCTTC
16 | TRBJ2-2 | TRBV6-1 | few | - | CASSERGTAVPGELFF | TGTGCCAGCAGTGAAAGGGGGACGGCGGTCCCCGGGGAGCTGTTTTTT
15 | TRBJ1-2 | TRBV20-1 | - | - | CSARGPSGSNYGYTF | TGCAGTGCCCGGGGCCCCTCGGGCTCAAACTATGGCTACACCTTC
15 | TRBJ1-1 | TRBV7-2 | few | - | CASSLVATGSTEAFF | TGTGCCAGCAGCTTAGTAGCGACAGGTTCCACTGAAGCTTTCTTT
15 | TRBJ2-2 | TRBV5-1 | few | - | CATQYTGGNTGELFF | TGCGCCACCCAGTATACCGGAGGCAACACCGGGGAGCTGTTTTTT
18 | TRBJ2-5 | TRBV4-1 | few | TRBD2 | CASSQAPGLAGVQETQYF | TGCGCCAGCAGCCAAGCCCCCGGACTAGCGGGCGTACAAGAGACCCAGTACTTC
14 | TRBJ2-3 | TRBV28 | - | TRBD1 | CASSSDRGTGTQYF | TGTGCCAGCAGTTCGGACAGGGGGACTGGTACGCAGTATTTT
16 | TRBJ1-1 | TRBV5-1 | few | - | CASSDTPGHMNTEAFF | TGCGCCAGCAGCGACACTCCAGGGCACATGAACACTGAAGCTTTCTTT
17 | TRBJ2-3 | TRBV4-2 | many | TRBD1 | CASSQLNRGQGTDTQYF | TGTGCCAGCAGTCAATTAAACAGGGGGCAGGGGACAGATACGCAGTATTTT
18 | TRBJ2-3 | TRBV11-2 | few | TRBD2 | CASSLRGRAGGSTDTQYF | TGTGCCAGCAGCTTAAGGGGGCGAGCGGGGGGTAGCACAGATACGCAGTATTTT
15 | TRBJ1-1 | TRBV12-3/TRBV12-4 | few | - | CASRPEWGADTEAFF | TGTGCCAGCAGACCCGAATGGGGGGCCGACACTGAAGCTTTCTTT
15 | TRBJ1-1 | TRBV10-3 | many | TRBD1 | CAISHELGTGFTAFF | TGTGCCATCAGTCATGAGCTGGGGACAGGGTTTACAGCTTTCTTT
14 | TRBJ2-4 | TRBV7-6 | - | - | CASSGNPGAGIQYF | TGTGCCAGCAGCGGCAACCCGGGAGCTGGGATTCAGTACTTC
15 | TRBJ1-3 | TRBV5-1 | - | TRBD1 | CASSYGTVRRNTIYF | TGCGCCAGCAGCTACGGGACAGTACGGAGAAACACCATATATTTT
14 | TRBJ1-3 | TRBV27 | few | - | CASSLAAYGNTIYF | TGTGCCAGCAGTTTAGCCGCTTATGGAAACACCATATATTTT
14 | TRBJ1-1 | TRBV4-3 | - | - | CASSQDWYGKGAFF | TGCGCCAGCAGCCAAGATTGGTACGGGAAGGGGGCTTTCTTT
13 | TRBJ1-6 | TRBV12-3/TRBV12-4 | few | - | CASTLGGYSPLHF | TGTGCCAGCACCCTGGGAGGTTATTCACCCCTCCACTTT
10 | TRBJ2-3 | TRBV12-3/TRBV12-4 | few | - | CASSLGPQYF | TGTGCCAGCAGTTTGGGTCCGCAGTATTTT
13 | TRBJ1-4 | TRBV5-5 | many | - | CASNIIQGEKLFF | TGTGCCAGCAACATCATCCAGGGTGAAAAACTGTTTTTT
13 | TRBJ2-7 | TRBV5-1 | many | - | CASSFGRLDEQYF | TGCGCCAGCAGCTTTGGTCGGCTGGACGAGCAGTACTTC
16 | TRBJ2-7 | TRBV5-1 | - | - | CASSLSQSQGYYEQYF | TGCGCCAGCAGCTTATCCCAATCGCAGGGATACTACGAGCAGTACTTC
18 | TRBJ2-1 | TRBV11-1 | - | - | CASVGLFTGPRSLNEQFF | TGTGCCAGCGTGGGCCTGTTCACGGGCCCTCGATCCCTCAATGAGCAGTTCTTC
14 | TRBJ2-1 | TRBV5-1 | few | - | CASSKGIVYNEQFF | TGCGCCAGCAGCAAAGGGATTGTCTACAATGAGCAGTTCTTC
16 | TRBJ2-1 | TRBV4-1 | - | - | CASSLRAGLNYNEQFF | TGCGCCAGCAGCCTAAGGGCGGGATTGAACTACAATGAGCAGTTCTTC